These T cell receptor beta chains were read from a single sample in a study of blood T cell repertoires in COVID-19. The protocol was immunoSEQ multiplex PCR, while the TCRdb copy is restricted to in-frame clones and leaves out a portion. The data contain about 120,000 clones, about 79% of them singletons. The sequenced sample consisted of peripheral blood. Receptor source: a woman of 80 years or more with acute or convalescent COVID-19. Both conserved end residues are part of each CDR3. A D gene is named only where the DNA matches it firmly. Size is omitted from some rows. Given values are once, few, many or a class for expanded clones.

V gene	J gene	clone size	D gene	CDR3 protein	CDR3 DNA
TRBV4-3	TRBJ1-3	.	TRBD1	CASSQDQGVASGNTIYF	TGCGCCAGCAGCCAAGATCAGGGGGTGGCATCAGGAAACACCATATATTTT
TRBV5-6	TRBJ1-2	.	.	CASSLGPGYGYTF	TGTGCCAGCAGCTTGGGGCCCGGGTATGGCTACACCTTC
TRBV7-2	TRBJ2-3	.	.	CASSLAPGTDTQYF	TGTGCCAGCAGCTTAGCGCCGGGCACAGATACGCAGTATTTT
TRBV19	TRBJ1-1	.	.	CASSEIGEENTEAFF	TGTGCCAGTAGCGAAATAGGTGAGGAGAACACTGAAGCTTTCTTT
TRBV6-2/TRBV6-3	TRBJ1-5	.	.	CASSYPQVRPQHF	TGTGCCAGCAGTTACCCCCAAGTGAGGCCCCAGCATTTT
TRBV2	TRBJ1-5	.	TRBD1	CASQTQGGQPQHF	TGTGCCAGCCAGACCCAGGGGGGACAGCCCCAGCATTTT
TRBV12-3/TRBV12-4	TRBJ2-1	.	.	CASTNPPREQFF	TGTGCCAGCACTAATCCCCCCCGGGAGCAGTTCTTC
TRBV28	TRBJ2-5	.	TRBD2	CASTGGLALETQYF	TGTGCCAGCACCGGGGGACTAGCCTTAGAGACCCAGTACTTC
TRBV7-2	TRBJ1-2	.	TRBD1	CASSSDRGYGYTF	TGTGCCAGCAGCTCTGACAGGGGCTATGGCTACACCTTC
TRBV7-9	TRBJ2-7	.	.	CASSLIAWGRVGSEQYF	TGTGCCAGCAGCTTAATAGCCTGGGGCAGGGTGGGCAGCGAGCAGTACTTC
TRBV5-3	TRBJ1-3	once	.	CARSTRDNLISGNTIYF	TGTGCCAGAAGCACCCGGGACAATCTCATCTCTGGAAACACCATATATTTT
TRBV18	TRBJ1-6	.	.	CASSPSGNSPLHF	TGTGCCAGCTCACCATCGGGAAATTCACCCCTCCACTTT
TRBV4-3	TRBJ1-1	.	.	CASSQVMGRTEAFF	TGCGCCAGCAGCCAAGTTATGGGGCGCACTGAAGCTTTCTTT
TRBV4-3	TRBJ1-6	.	.	CASSQDGQGNSPLHF	TGCGCCAGCAGCCAAGATGGCCAGGGAAATTCACCCCTCCACTTT
TRBV28	TRBJ2-7	few	.	CASSLSREQYF	TGTGCCAGCAGTTTGAGTCGCGAGCAGTACTTC
TRBV7-2	TRBJ2-7	.	TRBD1	CASSPDRDYEQYF	TGTGCCAGCAGCCCGGACAGGGATTACGAGCAGTACTTC
TRBV10-3	TRBJ1-1	.	TRBD1	CAISRDRRNTEAFF	TGTGCCATCAGTAGGGACAGAAGGAACACTGAAGCTTTCTTT
TRBV29-1	TRBJ2-1	.	TRBD2	CSVQNPGLAGYNEQFF	TGCAGCGTTCAAAACCCGGGACTAGCGGGATACAATGAGCAGTTCTTC
TRBV4-1	TRBJ2-3	.	TRBD2	CASSLGPLRAGGVTDTQYF	TGCGCCAGCAGCCTAGGGCCCCTTCGAGCGGGAGGGGTCACAGATACGCAGTATTTT
TRBV12-2	TRBJ1-3	once	.	CASRLIDRGSGNTIYF	TGTGCAAGTCGCTTAATAGACAGGGGGTCTGGAAACACCATATATTTT
TRBV27	TRBJ1-6	.	.	CASSQVYNSPLHF	TGTGCCAGCAGTCAGGTCTATAATTCACCCCTCCACTTT
TRBV7-8	TRBJ2-7	.	.	CASTALATLYEQYF	TGTGCCAGCACCGCACTAGCTACACTCTACGAGCAGTACTTC
TRBV4-1	TRBJ2-1	.	TRBD2	CASSQELAGDLYNEQFF	TGCGCCAGCAGCCAAGAGCTAGCGGGAGATCTGTACAATGAGCAGTTCTTC
TRBV6-2/TRBV6-3	TRBJ1-2	.	.	CASSYRDGYGYTF	TGTGCCAGCAGTTACCGGGATGGGTATGGCTACACCTTC
TRBV6-5	TRBJ2-3	.	.	CASGGGYTDTQYF	TGTGCCAGTGGGGGAGGATACACAGATACGCAGTATTTT
TRBV7-8	TRBJ1-5	.	TRBD1	CASSLAGGGQGNQPQHF	TGTGCCAGCAGCTTAGCAGGGGGGGGACAGGGAAATCAGCCCCAGCATTTT
TRBV7-2	TRBJ1-1	.	.	CASSLGGQVAFF	TGTGCCAGCAGCTTAGGGGGGCAGGTAGCTTTCTTT
TRBV3-1/TRBV3-2	TRBJ2-7	.	TRBD2	CASSQGSTSGIGEQYF	TGTGCCAGCAGCCAAGGATCGACTAGCGGGATAGGGGAGCAGTACTTC
TRBV6-6	TRBJ2-3	.	.	CASSYSVGGDTQYF	TGTGCCAGCAGTTACTCTGTCGGGGGTGATACGCAGTATTTT
TRBV11-1	TRBJ2-1	.	.	CASSLSPSGLAEQFF	TGTGCCAGCAGCTTATCCCCCAGCGGTCTCGCAGAGCAGTTCTTC
TRBV6-5	TRBJ2-7	.	TRBD1	CASSRQGLNEQYF	TGTGCCAGCAGTCGACAGGGGTTGAACGAGCAGTACTTC
TRBV15	TRBJ1-4	.	TRBD1	CATSRGRQGSSTNEKLFF	TGTGCCACCAGCAGGGGGAGACAGGGAAGTTCCACTAATGAAAAACTGTTTTTT
TRBV4-2	TRBJ2-1	.	.	CASSQDGAFREFF	TGTGCCAGCAGCCAAGATGGGGCCTTCAGGGAGTTCTTC
TRBV10-3	TRBJ1-2	.	.	CATRPMENYGYTF	TGTGCCACTAGACCCATGGAAAACTATGGCTACACCTTC
TRBV7-2	TRBJ2-3	.	TRBD2	CASSSMLAGDTQYF	TGTGCCAGCAGCTCAATGCTAGCGGGAGATACGCAGTATTTT
TRBV3-1/TRBV3-2	TRBJ2-1	once	.	CASSPHGDYNEQFF	TGTGCCAGCTCACCGCACGGGGATTACAATGAGCAGTTCTTC
TRBV4-3	TRBJ1-4	few	.	CASSQIWEVGNEKLFF	TGCGCCAGCAGCCAGATTTGGGAGGTCGGTAATGAAAAACTGTTTTTT
TRBV6-5	TRBJ1-2	.	TRBD1	CASSIRTGNGYTF	TGTGCCAGCAGTATCCGGACAGGGAACGGCTACACCTTC
TRBV10-1	TRBJ1-2	few	TRBD1	CASRNSVQGGRYGYTF	TGCGCCAGCAGGAATTCTGTCCAGGGGGGACGCTATGGCTACACCTTC
TRBV28	TRBJ1-2	.	TRBD1	CASSLKHPGQGAYTF	TGTGCCAGCAGTCTCAAACACCCGGGACAGGGGGCTTACACCTTC
TRBV2	TRBJ1-1	.	TRBD1	CASSGSQGANTEAFF	TGTGCCAGCAGTGGATCCCAGGGGGCGAACACTGAAGCTTTCTTT
TRBV5-1	TRBJ2-5	.	TRBD2	CASSPGLAGGQYQETQYF	TGCGCCAGCAGCCCAGGACTAGCGGGGGGCCAGTACCAAGAGACCCAGTACTTC